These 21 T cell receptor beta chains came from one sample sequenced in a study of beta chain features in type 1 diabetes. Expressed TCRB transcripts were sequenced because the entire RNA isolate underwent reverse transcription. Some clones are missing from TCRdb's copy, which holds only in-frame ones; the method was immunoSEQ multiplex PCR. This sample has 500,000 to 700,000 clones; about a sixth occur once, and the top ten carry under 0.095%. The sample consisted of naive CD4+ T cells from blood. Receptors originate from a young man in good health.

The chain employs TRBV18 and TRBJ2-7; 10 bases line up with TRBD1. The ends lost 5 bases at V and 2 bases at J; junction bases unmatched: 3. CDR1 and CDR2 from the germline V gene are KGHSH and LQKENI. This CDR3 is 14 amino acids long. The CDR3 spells CASSTGTGAYEQYF. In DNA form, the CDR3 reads TGTGCCAGCTCAACCGGGACAGGGGCCTACGAGCAGTACTTC.

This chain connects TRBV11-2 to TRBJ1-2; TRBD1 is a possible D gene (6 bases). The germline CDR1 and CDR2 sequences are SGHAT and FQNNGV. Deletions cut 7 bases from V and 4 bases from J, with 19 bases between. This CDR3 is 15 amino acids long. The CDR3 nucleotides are TGTGCCAGCACCAAAGGCCGGGGGCCGGGCTATGGCTACACCTTC. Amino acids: CASTKGRGPGYGYTF.

The CDR3 sequence is CASSISDIVNTEAFF. CDR3 DNA sequence: TGTGCCAGTAGTATATCCGATATTGTGAACACTGAAGCTTTCTTT. This rearrangement joins TRBV19 to TRBJ1-1; D remains ambiguous. V lost 2 bases and J lost 0, with 10 bases in between. The CDR3 has 15 residues. Germline CDR1 is LNHDA and CDR2 is SQIVND (reference sequence).

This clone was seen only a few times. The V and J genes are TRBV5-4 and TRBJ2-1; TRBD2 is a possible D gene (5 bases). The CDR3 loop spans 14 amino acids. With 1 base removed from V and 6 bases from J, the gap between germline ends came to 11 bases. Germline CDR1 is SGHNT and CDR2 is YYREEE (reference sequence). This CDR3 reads CASSLKIEGNEQFF. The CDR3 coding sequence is TGTGCCAGCAGCTTGAAGATTGAGGGCAATGAGCAGTTCTTC.

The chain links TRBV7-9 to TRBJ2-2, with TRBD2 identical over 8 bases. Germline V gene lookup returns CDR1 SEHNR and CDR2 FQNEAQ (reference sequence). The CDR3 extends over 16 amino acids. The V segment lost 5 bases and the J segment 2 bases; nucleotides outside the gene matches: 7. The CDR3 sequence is CASSVPGGANTGELFF. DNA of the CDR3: TGTGCCAGCAGCGTCCCCGGGGGGGCTAACACCGGGGAGCTGTTTTTT.

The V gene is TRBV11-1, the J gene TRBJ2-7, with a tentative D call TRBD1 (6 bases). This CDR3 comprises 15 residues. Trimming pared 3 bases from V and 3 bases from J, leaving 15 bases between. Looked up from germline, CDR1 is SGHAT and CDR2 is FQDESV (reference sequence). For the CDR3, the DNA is TGTGCCAGCAGCTTTCCAGGGGTTTTGAGCTACGAGCAGTACTTC. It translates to CASSFPGVLSYEQYF.

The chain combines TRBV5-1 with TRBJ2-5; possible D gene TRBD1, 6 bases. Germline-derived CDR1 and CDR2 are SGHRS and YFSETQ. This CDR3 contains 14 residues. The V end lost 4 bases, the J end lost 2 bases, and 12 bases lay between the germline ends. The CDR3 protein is CASSPMDRQETQYF. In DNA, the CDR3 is TGCGCCAGCAGCCCCATGGACAGACAAGAGACCCAGTACTTC.

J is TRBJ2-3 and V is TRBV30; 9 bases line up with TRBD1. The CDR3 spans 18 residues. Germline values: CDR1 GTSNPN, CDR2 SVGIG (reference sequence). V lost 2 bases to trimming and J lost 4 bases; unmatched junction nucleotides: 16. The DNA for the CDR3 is TGTGCCTGGAGTCCGTACCGGCTAACAGGGGGCGAGGCAGATACGCAGTATTTT. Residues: CAWSPYRLTGGEADTQYF.

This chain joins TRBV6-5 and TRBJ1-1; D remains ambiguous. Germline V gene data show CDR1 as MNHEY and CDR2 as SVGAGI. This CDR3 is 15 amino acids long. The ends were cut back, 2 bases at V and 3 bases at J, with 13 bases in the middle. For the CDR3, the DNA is TGTGCCAGCAGTTACCACCGGGGAAGGGACACTGAAGCTTTCTTT. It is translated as CASSYHRGRDTEAFF.

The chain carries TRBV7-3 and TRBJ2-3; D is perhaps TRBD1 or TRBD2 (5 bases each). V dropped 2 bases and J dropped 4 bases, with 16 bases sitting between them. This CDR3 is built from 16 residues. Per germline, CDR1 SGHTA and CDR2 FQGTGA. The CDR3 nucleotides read TGTGCCAGCAGCTTATTATCAGGGAGTAGCGCAGATACGCAGTATTTT. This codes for CASSLLSGSSADTQYF.

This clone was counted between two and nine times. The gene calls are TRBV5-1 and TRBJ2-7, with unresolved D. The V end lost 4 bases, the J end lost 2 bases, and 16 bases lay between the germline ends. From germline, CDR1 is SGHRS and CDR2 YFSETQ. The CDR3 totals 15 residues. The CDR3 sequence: CASSAPWGSTYEQYF. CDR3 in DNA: TGCGCCAGCAGCGCGCCCTGGGGTTCGACCTACGAGCAGTACTTC.

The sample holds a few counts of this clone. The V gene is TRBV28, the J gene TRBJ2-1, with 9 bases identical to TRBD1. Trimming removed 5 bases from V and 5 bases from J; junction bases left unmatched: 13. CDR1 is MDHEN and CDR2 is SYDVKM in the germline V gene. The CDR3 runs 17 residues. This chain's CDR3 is CASSLTGGAFFHNEQFF. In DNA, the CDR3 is TGTGCCAGCAGTCTCACAGGGGGCGCTTTTTTCCACAATGAGCAGTTCTTC.

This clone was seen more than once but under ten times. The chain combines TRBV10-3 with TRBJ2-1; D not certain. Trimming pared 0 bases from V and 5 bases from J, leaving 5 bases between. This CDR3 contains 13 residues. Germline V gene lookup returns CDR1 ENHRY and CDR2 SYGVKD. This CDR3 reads CAISESENNEQFF. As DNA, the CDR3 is TGTGCCATCAGTGAGTCGGAAAACAATGAGCAGTTCTTC.

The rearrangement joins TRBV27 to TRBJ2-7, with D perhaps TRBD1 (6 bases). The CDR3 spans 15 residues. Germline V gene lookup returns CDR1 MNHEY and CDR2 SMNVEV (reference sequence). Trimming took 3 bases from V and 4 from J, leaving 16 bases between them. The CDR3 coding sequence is TGTGCCAGCAGTTTTCATGGGACATCTGCATACGAGCAGTACTTC. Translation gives CASSFHGTSAYEQYF.

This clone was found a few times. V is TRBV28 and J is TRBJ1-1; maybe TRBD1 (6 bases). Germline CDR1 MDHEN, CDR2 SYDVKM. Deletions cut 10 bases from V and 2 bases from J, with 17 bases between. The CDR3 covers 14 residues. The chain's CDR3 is CATVGGGLNTEAFF. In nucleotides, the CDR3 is TGTGCCACCGTAGGGGGGGGGCTTAACACTGAAGCTTTCTTT.

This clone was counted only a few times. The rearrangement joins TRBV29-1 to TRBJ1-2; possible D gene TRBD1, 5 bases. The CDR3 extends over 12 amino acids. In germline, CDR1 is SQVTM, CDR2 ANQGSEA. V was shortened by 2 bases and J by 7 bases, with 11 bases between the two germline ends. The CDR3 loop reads CSVESGARGYTF. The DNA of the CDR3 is TGCAGCGTTGAATCCGGGGCTCGTGGCTACACCTTC.

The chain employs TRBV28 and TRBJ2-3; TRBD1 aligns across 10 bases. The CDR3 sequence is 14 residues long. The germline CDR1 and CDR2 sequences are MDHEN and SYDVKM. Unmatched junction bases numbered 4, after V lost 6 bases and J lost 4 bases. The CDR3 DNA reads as TGTGCCAGCAGAGACAGGGGGCAATCAGATACGCAGTATTTT. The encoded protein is CASRDRGQSDTQYF.

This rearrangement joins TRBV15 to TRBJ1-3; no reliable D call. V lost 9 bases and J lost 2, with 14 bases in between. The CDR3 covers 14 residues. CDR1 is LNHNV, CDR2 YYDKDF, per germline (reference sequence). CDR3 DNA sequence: TGTGCCACAACCCAAGTCACAGCTGGAAACACCATATATTTT. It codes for CATTQVTAGNTIYF.

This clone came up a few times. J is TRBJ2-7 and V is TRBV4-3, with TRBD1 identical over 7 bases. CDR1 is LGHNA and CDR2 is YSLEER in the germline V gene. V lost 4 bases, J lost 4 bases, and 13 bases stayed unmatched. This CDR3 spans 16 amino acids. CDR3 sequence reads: CASSRKRDNRGYEQYF. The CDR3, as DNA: TGCGCCAGCAGCCGCAAGAGAGATAACAGGGGTTACGAGCAGTACTTC.

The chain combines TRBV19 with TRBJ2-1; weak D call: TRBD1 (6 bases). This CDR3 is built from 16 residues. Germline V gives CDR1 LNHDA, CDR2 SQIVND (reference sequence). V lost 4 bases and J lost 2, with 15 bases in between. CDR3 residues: CASSKTGTTAYNEQFF. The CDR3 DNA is TGTGCCAGTAGTAAAACCGGGACAACGGCCTACAATGAGCAGTTCTTC.

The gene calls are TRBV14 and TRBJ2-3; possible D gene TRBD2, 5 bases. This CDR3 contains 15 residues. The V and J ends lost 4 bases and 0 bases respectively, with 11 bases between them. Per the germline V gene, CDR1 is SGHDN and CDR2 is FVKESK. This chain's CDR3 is CASSPGNPSTDTQYF. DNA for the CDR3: TGTGCCAGCAGCCCCGGGAACCCGAGCACAGATACGCAGTATTTT.